This entry lists 16 T cell receptor beta chains sequenced from one sample in a study of CD8+ T cells in alopecia areata. In each case, RNA was isolated and then reverse transcribed into cDNA as the sequencing template. Sequenced by immunoSEQ multiplex PCR; TCRdb stores in-frame clones only, minus some. The data show about 97,000 clones, with around 38% seen just once and approximately 1.2% held by the top ten. Sequences were obtained from CD4+ T cells sorted from blood. These receptors were taken from a human donor with alopecia areata.

The CDR3 protein is CASSPQAVSTDTQYF. For the CDR3, the DNA is TGTGCCAGCAGTCCACAGGCGGTGAGCACAGATACGCAGTATTTT. V usage is TRBV6-5 and J usage is TRBJ2-3; D perhaps matches TRBD1 (5 bases). This CDR3 region has 15 residues. The germline V gene encodes CDR1 MNHEY and CDR2 SVGAGI. V lost 5 bases, J lost 0 bases, and 12 bases lay in between.

The gene calls are TRBV5-1 and TRBJ2-2; D possibly corresponds to TRBD2 (5 bases). CDR1 and CDR2 from the germline V gene are SGHRS and YFSETQ. The CDR3 is 12 residues long. With 7 bases removed from V and 7 bases from J, the gap between germline ends came to 11 bases. The CDR3 nucleotides are TGCGCCAGCGGTTCACGGGGCGGGGAGCTGTTTTTT. Translation gives CASGSRGGELFF.

The rearrangement joins TRBV14 to TRBJ2-3, with 11 bases that match TRBD2. Germline V gene sequence: CDR1 SGHDN, CDR2 FVKESK. This CDR3 is 15 amino acids long. Trimming removed 6 bases from V and 4 bases from J; junction bases left unmatched: 6. For the CDR3, the DNA is TGTGCCAGCAGATTCTCTAGCGGGGGGCCAGATACGCAGTATTTT. This translates into CASRFSSGGPDTQYF.

In the case of this clone: This sample includes further DNA sequences coding for the same CDR3. V usage is TRBV28 and J usage is TRBJ1-5; possibly TRBD1 for D (5 bases). Germline V gene sequence: CDR1 MDHEN, CDR2 SYDVKM. V was clipped by 4 bases and J by 4 bases, with 5 bases between them. CDR3 size: 12 residues. The chain's CDR3 is CASSSGNQPQHF. In DNA form, the CDR3 reads TGTGCCAGCAGTTCAGGGAATCAGCCCCAGCATTTT.

About this clone: A read error may produce the germline difference seen at one junction end. The chain recombines TRBV7-7 with TRBJ2-7; D gene uncertain. Germline values: CDR1 SSHAT, CDR2 FNYEAQ (reference sequence). The CDR3 is 11 residues long. The CDR3 sequence: CASSPIYEQYF. CDR3 bases: TGTGCTAGCAGCCCCATTTACGAGCAGTACTTC. Together with reference TRBV7-7 and TRBJ2-7, the CDR3 gives the full variable domain: GAGVSQSPRYKVTKRGQDVTLRCDPISSHATLYWYQQALGQGPEFLTYFNYEAQPDKSGLPSDRFSAERPEGSISTLTIQRTEQRDSAMYRCASSPIYEQYFGPGTRLTVT.

V is TRBV29-1 and J is TRBJ2-7, with a tentative D call TRBD2 (6 bases). V shed 4 bases and J shed 4 bases, with 17 bases lying between them. Germline V lookup: CDR1 SQVTM, CDR2 ANQGSEA. The CDR3 is 14 residues long. CDR3 amino acids: CSVGYGGLEYEQYF. CDR3 coding DNA: TGCAGCGTTGGTTATGGGGGACTTGAATACGAGCAGTACTTC.

This clone was seen a few times. The identical CDR3 is also encoded by other nucleotide sequences in the sample. The genes are TRBV5-1 and TRBJ2-7, with 12 bases fitting TRBD2. The CDR3 sequence is 15 residues long. Per germline, CDR1 SGHRS and CDR2 YFSETQ. The V segment lost 0 bases and the J segment 6 bases; nucleotides outside the gene matches: 4. In nucleotides, the CDR3 is TGCGCCAGCAGCTTGGTACTAGCGGGAGGCGGCGAGCAGTACTTC. This sequence encodes CASSLVLAGGGEQYF.

V gene TRBV7-9 combines with J gene TRBJ2-2; D gene ambiguous. The CDR3 length is 14 residues. Trimming removed 3 bases from V and 3 bases from J, with 8 bases in between. Germline V gene data show CDR1 as SEHNR and CDR2 as FQNEAQ (reference sequence). The CDR3, as DNA: TGTGCCAGCAGCTTGGTCTCAGACACCGGGGAGCTGTTTTTT. The encoded protein is CASSLVSDTGELFF. The variable domain in full, with the rest retrieved from reference TRBV7-9 and TRBJ2-2, is DTGVSQNPRHKITKRGQNVTFRCDPISEHNRLYWYRQTLGQGPEFLTYFQNEAQLEKSRLLSDRFSAERPKGSFSTLEIQRTEQGDSAMYLCASSLVSDTGELFFGEGSRLTVL.

The genes are TRBV4-2 and TRBJ2-2, with D maybe TRBD1 (5 bases). With 2 bases removed from V and 1 base from J, the gap between germline ends came to 11 bases. CDR3 length: 16 residues. Germline V gene data show CDR1 as LGHNA and CDR2 as YNFKEQ. The CDR3 coding sequence is TGTGCCAGCAGCCAAACAGGTAGAGGGAACACCGGGGAGCTGTTTTTT. Its translation is CASSQTGRGNTGELFF.

This clone was counted once. CDR3 loop: CASRVGTSSGELFF. CDR3 in DNA: TGTGCCAGCAGAGTTGGGACTAGCTCCGGGGAGCTGTTTTTT. The gene calls are TRBV6-5 and TRBJ2-2; 9 nucleotides line up with TRBD2. CDR1 is MNHEY, CDR2 SVGAGI, per germline. The CDR3 is 14 amino acids. The junction had 5 bases not matched to a gene; V was cut back by 6 bases and J by 6 bases.

The rearrangement uses TRBV5-1 and TRBJ1-5; perhaps TRBD1 as D (6 bases). Between the trimmed V and J ends, which lost 0 bases and 3 bases, there was a span of 10 bases. CDR1 is SGHRS, CDR2 YFSETQ, per germline. The CDR3 loop spans 15 amino acids. The CDR3 sequence is CASSLAGQTNQPQHF. CDR3 DNA sequence: TGCGCCAGCAGCTTGGCCGGACAGACCAATCAGCCCCAGCATTTT.

There are a few counts of this clone. The chain uses TRBV7-8 and TRBJ2-1, with 7 bases lining up with TRBD1. CDR3 length: 15 amino acids. Trimming at V came to 5 bases and at J to 2 bases, leaving 6 bases not matched to a gene. Germline lookup yields CDR1 SGHVS and CDR2 FQNEAQ. CDR3 nucleotide sequence: TGTGCCAGCAGCATTCAGGGGGAGCCCTACAATGAGCAGTTCTTC. Translation gives CASSIQGEPYNEQFF.

The J gene is TRBJ1-5, the V gene TRBV4-1; D is unresolved. The CDR3 covers 16 residues. The V end was cut by 0 bases, the J end by 5 bases, with 14 bases between. The germline V gene has CDR1 MGHRA and CDR2 YSYEKL. The DNA for the CDR3 is TGCGCCAGCAGCCAAGATGTGCGGGGTTCCGATCAGCCCCAGCATTTT. Translation gives CASSQDVRGSDQPQHF.

The CDR3: CSAGLSSGEKLFF. The DNA for the CDR3 is TGCAGCGCCGGTCTTAGTTCGGGTGAAAAACTGTTTTTT. This chain links TRBV29-1 with TRBJ1-4; unclear D gene. The CDR3 loop spans 13 amino acids. CDR1 and CDR2 from the germline V gene are SQVTM and ANQGSEA. V was shortened by 7 bases and J by 7 bases, with 16 bases between the two germline ends.

The rearrangement links TRBV5-1 to TRBJ2-5; 7 nucleotides line up with TRBD2. The CDR3 loop spans 14 amino acids. CDR1 is SGHRS and CDR2 is YFSETQ in the germline V gene. J was trimmed by 2 bases and V by 4 bases; bases with no gene match: 5. As DNA, the CDR3 is TGCGCCAGCAGCGAAATGCGGGGGCAAGAGACCCAGTACTTC. Amino acids: CASSEMRGQETQYF.

This rearrangement joins TRBV30 to TRBJ1-5, with D possibly being TRBD1 (5 bases). The CDR3 is 15 residues long. The germline V gene encodes CDR1 GTSNPN and CDR2 SVGIG (reference sequence). Trimming took off 1 base at V and 0 bases at J, with 10 bases between the two ends. The CDR3 bases are TGTGCCTGGAGTGAACAGACAGTTAGCAATCAGCCCCAGCATTTT. Translated, it gives CAWSEQTVSNQPQHF.